Listed below are T cell receptor beta chains from one sample, sequenced in a study of regulatory T cells in long-lasting Graves disease. Each CDR3 protein gets one entry after TCRdb re-called the multiplex PCR reads with MiXCR. The sample consists of more than 450,000 distinct CDR3 sequences, around 12% of them appearing once. These data also formed part of another study, on T cells in Graves' hyperthyroidism and ophthalmopathy.

Specimen: peripheral blood mononuclear cells (PBMCs), collected at new diagnosis, from a patient treated with antithyroid drugs. These receptors originate from a woman younger than 45 with Graves disease. The CDR3 runs from the conserved cysteine through the conserved F or W. A D gene is named only where the DNA matches it firmly. Size is omitted from some rows. Given values are once, few, many or a class for expanded clones.

j_call v_call d_call clone_size cdr3_aa cdr3_nt
TRBJ2-6 TRBV29-1 . few CSVVDDTSGANVLTF TGCAGCGTCGTAGACGACACCTCTGGGGCCAACGTCCTGACTTTC
TRBJ2-5 TRBV19 . many CASSFGRAGTQYF TGTGCCAGTAGTTTTGGACGAGCAGGTACCCAGTACTTC
TRBJ1-5 TRBV3-1 TRBD1 . CASSLGQGVTHQPQHF TGTGCCAGCAGCCTAGGACAGGGAGTGACTCATCAGCCCCAGCATTTT
TRBJ2-1 TRBV7-8 . many CASSPARSGWYNEQFF TGTGCCAGCAGCCCAGCGCGGAGCGGGTGGTACAATGAGCAGTTCTTC
TRBJ2-5 TRBV19 . few CASSPPGFSMNEQSF TGTGCCAGTAGTCCCCCAGGGTTTAGTATGAATGAGCAGTCCTTC
TRBJ1-2 TRBV2 . . CASSTGSNYGYTF TGTGCCAGCAGTACAGGTTCTAACTATGGCTACACCTTC
TRBJ2-3 TRBV30 . many CAWSAGTSDDTQYF TGTGCCTGGAGTGCCGGGACTTCAGACGATACGCAGTATTTT
TRBJ1-6 TRBV28 . many CASSSGTDNSPLHF TGTGCCAGCAGCTCCGGGACTGATAATTCACCCCTCCACTTT
TRBJ2-1 TRBV27 TRBD2 . CASRDGTSYNEQFF TGTGCCAGCAGAGATGGGACTAGTTACAATGAGCAGTTCTTC
TRBJ1-2 TRBV20-1 . many CSARVGGYGYTF TGCAGTGCTAGAGTGGGGGGCTATGGCTACACCTTC
TRBJ2-2 TRBV7-9 TRBD1 many CASSLAGQPTGELFF TGTGCCAGCAGCTTAGCGGGACAGCCCACCGGGGAGCTGTTTTTT
TRBJ2-5 TRBV11-2 TRBD2 many CASSSEGSGTETQYF TGTGCCAGCAGCTCCGAAGGTAGCGGGACGGAGACCCAGTACTTC
TRBJ2-1 TRBV7-2 TRBD2 few CASSPLSGRYSYNEQFF TGTGCCAGCAGCCCCCTTAGCGGGAGATACTCCTACAATGAGCAGTTCTTC
TRBJ1-6 TRBV19 . few CASSIRDYNSPLHF TGTGCCAGTAGTATTCGTGACTATAATTCACCCCTCCACTTT
TRBJ1-4 TRBV6-1 TRBD1 . CASSIPAGGYEKLFF TGTGCCAGCAGTATCCCCGCAGGGGGCTATGAAAAACTGTTTTTT
TRBJ1-2 TRBV30 TRBD1 few CAWSRQGGYGYTF TGTGCCTGGAGCCGACAGGGCGGCTATGGCTACACCTTC
TRBJ2-2 TRBV3-1 . many CASSPRRGNGELFF TGTGCCAGCAGCCCACGAAGGGGTAACGGGGAGCTGTTTTTT
TRBJ1-1 TRBV27 . many CASSLGPGTTNPEAFF TGTGCCAGCAGTTTGGGTCCCGGGACGACGAACCCTGAAGCTTTCTTT
TRBJ1-4 TRBV20-1 . few CSARDGRFGEKLFF TGCAGTGCTAGAGATGGACGGTTTGGTGAAAAACTGTTTTTT
TRBJ2-2 TRBV7-6 TRBD2 . CASNDPTSGRANTGELFF TGTGCCAGCAACGACCCGACTAGCGGGAGGGCGAACACCGGGGAGCTGTTTTTT
TRBJ1-5 TRBV5-8 . . CASSLEQIQPQHF TGTGCCAGCAGCTTGGAGCAGATTCAGCCCCAGCATTTT
TRBJ2-3 TRBV15 . few CATLLPGREGDTQYF TGTGCCACCCTCCTCCCCGGAAGGGAAGGGGATACGCAGTATTTT
TRBJ2-6 TRBV28 . few CASSSGTVSILTF TGTGCCAGCAGCTCCGGGACCGTCAGCATCCTGACTTTC
TRBJ1-2 TRBV7-2 TRBD1 many CASTLTWTGGLGYTF TGTGCCAGCACCTTAACCTGGACAGGGGGCCTTGGCTACACCTTC
TRBJ2-3 TRBV10-2 TRBD2 many CASSESRTSGIPAGDTQYF TGCGCCAGCAGTGAGTCTCGGACTAGCGGGATCCCCGCAGGAGATACGCAGTATTTT
TRBJ2-1 TRBV9 . few CASSVVGTPYNEQFF TGTGCCAGCAGCGTAGTCGGGACTCCCTACAATGAGCAGTTCTTC
TRBJ2-7 TRBV12-3/TRBV12-4 . many CASSLRQPSSYEQYF TGTGCCAGCAGTCTACGGCAGCCGTCTTCCTACGAGCAGTACTTC
TRBJ2-1 TRBV20-1 TRBD2 few CSAAGTSGRASYNEQFF TGCAGTGCTGCCGGGACTAGCGGGAGGGCCTCCTACAATGAGCAGTTCTTC
TRBJ1-1 TRBV19 . . CASSIAGGSRSFF TGTGCCAGTAGTATAGCGGGGGGCAGCCGGAGTTTCTTT
TRBJ1-5 TRBV2 . many CASKGLPNQPQHF TGTGCCAGCAAGGGCCTCCCAAATCAGCCCCAGCATTTT
TRBJ2-3 TRBV6-2/TRBV6-3 . many CASSYSSAVTDTQYF TGTGCCAGCAGTTACTCTTCAGCGGTCACAGATACGCAGTATTTT
TRBJ1-5 TRBV19 TRBD1 many CASSIRGTGGQPQHF TGTGCCAGTAGTATTAGAGGGACAGGGGGACAGCCCCAGCATTTT
TRBJ1-4 TRBV15 . many CATSRDTNEKLFF TGTGCCACCAGCAGAGATACGAATGAAAAACTGTTTTTT
TRBJ1-4 TRBV7-9 TRBD1 many CASSRAGGSTNEKLFF TGTGCCAGCAGCAGAGCAGGGGGCTCGACTAATGAAAAACTGTTTTTT
TRBJ1-2 TRBV18 . . CASSPIGGDYGYTF TGTGCCAGCTCACCTATCGGGGGTGACTATGGCTACACCTTC
TRBJ2-2 TRBV6-2/TRBV6-3 TRBD2 many CASSSSGRARTGELFF TGTGCCAGCAGTTCGAGCGGGAGGGCCCGTACCGGGGAGCTGTTTTTT
TRBJ2-5 TRBV4-1 . few CASSQVNLGFAETQYF TGCGCCAGCAGCCAAGTAAATCTGGGGTTTGCAGAGACCCAGTACTTC
TRBJ2-7 TRBV4-1 TRBD1 many CASSQVDRAYEQYF TGCGCCAGCAGCCAAGTAGACAGGGCCTACGAGCAGTACTTC
TRBJ2-5 TRBV28 TRBD1 many CASHPRRQGVETQYF TGTGCCAGTCATCCCCGACGACAGGGGGTGGAGACCCAGTACTTC